The clone carrying this T cell receptor (beta chain) was observed a few times. Its specificity is not known. Despite likely unrecorded immune exposures, the donors were nominally healthy at the time of sampling. V shed 6 bases, J shed 2 bases, and the junction held 4 bases outside the gene matches. The CDR3 loop spans 14 amino acids. Germline CDR1 MNHNY, CDR2 SVGAGI (reference sequence). Amplification used 60 Vbeta primers and 13 Jbeta primers. Data came from immunoSEQ multiplex PCR; TCRdb stores just in-frame clones and leaves some out. The table has about 140,000 clones, 80% seen once; the top ten hold approximately 6.3%. This sample is drawn from a study of cytomegalovirus exposure and HLA in healthy donors. Study in general: From 150 million to 200 million T cells, an earlier analysis saw under 140 million unique TCR beta sequences. Notes on the study in general: The listing of roughly 160 TCR beta chains classed them as cytomegalovirus-associated. In a later analysis, a genetic analysis reported fewer productive-TCR N-insertions in an Asian-associated ancestry cluster than the cohort average.

This receptor was obtained from a man in his forties in good health and CMV-seropositive. Sequencing used PBMCs. This chain joins TRBV6-6 and TRBJ1-2, with TRBD1 matching 9 bases. The CDR3 loop is CASRAGTGNYGYTF. CDR3 in DNA: TGTGCCAGCAGGGCCGGGACAGGGAACTATGGCTACACCTTC.